These T cell receptor beta chains were read from a single sample in a study of T cell repertoires in cytomegalovirus infection. TCRdb fed the reads into MiXCR, producing one record per CDR3 protein. Altogether just under 550,000 distinct CDR3 sequences are present, around a quarter being singletons, with the ten largest covering around 13%. The sample consisted of PBMCs. These receptors all stem from a human donor in good health (CMV status not recorded). Some clones in this sample may be carry-over from other donors' samples. The CDR3 runs from the conserved cysteine through the conserved F or W. The order of the fields is V gene, J gene, D gene, clone size, CDR3 protein, CDR3 DNA. The D gene is left open where the match is weak. Expanded clones get a size class; other rows say once, few or many, or leave the size out.

>TRBV12-3/TRBV12-4|TRBJ2-2|TRBD2|-
CASSLSGLAVTGELFF
TGTGCCAGCAGTTTATCGGGACTAGCGGTAACCGGGGAGCTGTTTTTT
>TRBV30|TRBJ1-1|TRBD1|-
CAWSVAQGVTEAFF
TGTGCCTGGAGTGTAGCACAGGGGGTAACTGAAGCTTTCTTT
>TRBV18|TRBJ1-1|-|many
CASSQGEDTEAFF
TGTGCCAGCTCACAGGGGGAGGACACTGAAGCTTTCTTT
>TRBV20-1|TRBJ2-3|-|few
CSASGALPGTDTQYF
TGCAGTGCTTCCGGGGCCTTACCGGGGACAGATACGCAGTATTTT
>TRBV6-2/TRBV6-3|TRBJ2-5|-|few
CASSARPAGTQYF
TGTGCCAGCAGTGCTCGACCCGCTGGGACCCAGTACTTC
>TRBV6-5|TRBJ1-1|-|-
CASSKVRTVNTEAFF
TGTGCCAGCAGTAAAGTTAGGACGGTGAACACTGAAGCTTTCTTT
>TRBV12-3/TRBV12-4|TRBJ2-2|TRBD2|-
CASNEAGAGELFF
TGTGCCAGCAACGAAGCGGGAGCCGGGGAGCTGTTTTTT
>TRBV20-1|TRBJ2-3|-|-
CSAIAASTDTQYF
TGCAGTGCTATAGCGGCTAGCACAGATACGCAGTATTTT
>TRBV18|TRBJ1-3|-|few
CASSPPVGRNTIYF
TGTGCCAGCTCACCACCAGTCGGACGAAACACCATATATTTT
>TRBV6-1|TRBJ1-2|TRBD1|-
CASSEESGGGYGYTF
TGTGCCAGCAGTGAAGAGTCAGGGGGAGGGTATGGCTACACCTTC
>TRBV10-3|TRBJ2-1|-|-
CASGGPREEQFF
TGTGCCTCCGGGGGACCAAGGGAAGAGCAGTTCTTC
>TRBV28|TRBJ2-4|TRBD1|-
CASSLRDSPKNIQYF
TGTGCCAGCAGTTTACGGGACAGTCCCAAAAACATTCAGTACTTC
>TRBV7-2|TRBJ2-1|-|many
CASRGKGGLNEQFF
TGTGCCAGCAGAGGGAAAGGGGGTCTCAATGAGCAGTTCTTC
>TRBV5-6|TRBJ2-2|-|-
CASSLVRDGLNTGELFF
TGTGCCAGCAGCTTGGTTCGGGACGGACTCAACACCGGGGAGCTGTTTTTT
>TRBV7-2|TRBJ2-1|-|few
CASSFGIGYNEQFF
TGTGCCAGCAGCTTCGGGATAGGGTACAATGAGCAGTTCTTC
>TRBV4-1|TRBJ2-1|TRBD2|-
CASSQDSTSGIYNEQFF
TGCGCCAGCAGCCAAGATAGTACTAGCGGGATTTACAATGAGCAGTTCTTC
>TRBV28|TRBJ2-1|-|few
CASSSLTVNEQFF
TGTGCCAGCAGTTCTCTTACGGTAAATGAGCAGTTCTTC
>TRBV20-1|TRBJ1-2|-|once
CSASKGTDYGYTF
TGCAGTGCTAGCAAGGGCACAGACTATGGCTACACCTTC
>TRBV28|TRBJ2-7|TRBD2|-
CASREENSYEQYF
TGTGCCAGTCGGGAGGAGAACTCCTACGAGCAGTACTTC
>TRBV14|TRBJ2-7|-|medium-sized
CASSQTRDYEQYF
TGTGCCAGCAGCCAAACCCGGGACTACGAGCAGTACTTC
>TRBV7-2|TRBJ2-3|TRBD1|few
CASTSTGDQADTQYF
TGTGCCAGCACCAGCACAGGGGACCAGGCAGATACGCAGTATTTT
>TRBV7-3|TRBJ2-3|-|-
CASSSGSSPDTQYF
TGTGCCAGCTCAAGCGGTAGCTCCCCAGATACGCAGTATTTT
>TRBV10-3|TRBJ2-3|-|many
CAIRAGDGSADTQYF
TGTGCCATAAGAGCCGGGGATGGTTCCGCAGATACGCAGTATTTT
>TRBV10-3|TRBJ1-3|TRBD1|-
CAISESGGTGGGGNTIYF
TGTGCCATCAGTGAGTCCGGCGGGACAGGGGGCGGTGGAAACACCATATATTTT
>TRBV7-2|TRBJ2-3|-|many
CAGQRLSTDTQYF
TGTGCCGGACAAAGACTTAGCACAGATACGCAGTATTTT
>TRBV7-8|TRBJ1-5|TRBD1|many
CASSSYRDRQLEPQHF
TGTGCCAGCAGCTCCTACCGGGACAGGCAATTGGAGCCCCAGCATTTT
>TRBV7-6|TRBJ2-2|-|many
CASSLSFLNTGELFF
TGTGCCAGCAGCTTAAGTTTTCTAAACACCGGGGAGCTGTTTTTT
>TRBV28|TRBJ2-1|TRBD2|-
CASSLSKLAGGWNEQFF
TGTGCCAGCAGTTTATCCAAACTAGCGGGAGGGTGGAATGAGCAGTTCTTC
>TRBV6-2/TRBV6-3|TRBJ1-1|-|few
CASSYGVDTEAFF
TGTGCCAGCAGTTACGGGGTGGACACTGAAGCTTTCTTT
>TRBV14|TRBJ2-1|TRBD2|-
CASSHQRLAGGVNEQFF
TGTGCCAGCAGCCACCAGCGACTAGCGGGAGGTGTAAATGAGCAGTTCTTC
>TRBV6-1|TRBJ2-7|TRBD1|-
CASSSRTGPYEQYF
TGTGCCAGCAGTTCCCGGACAGGTCCCTACGAGCAGTACTTC
>TRBV7-9|TRBJ2-1|TRBD2|few
CASNGGGEGRVGEQFF
TGTGCCAGCAACGGGGGGGGAGAGGGTCGAGTAGGTGAGCAGTTCTTC
>TRBV7-2|TRBJ1-3|-|few
CASSLYPRGPRGNTIYF
TGTGCCAGCAGCTTATACCCACGGGGGCCTCGTGGAAACACCATATATTTT
>TRBV12-3/TRBV12-4|TRBJ2-5|-|few
CASSPMDRNIYQETQYF
TGTGCCAGCAGCCCTATGGACAGAAACATTTACCAAGAGACCCAGTACTTC
>TRBV11-1|TRBJ2-7|-|many
CASSLAVGVESYEQYF
TGTGCCAGCAGCTTAGCGGTCGGGGTGGAATCCTACGAGCAGTACTTC
>TRBV5-6|TRBJ1-1|-|-
CASSSWGSMGTEAFF
TGTGCCAGCAGCTCTTGGGGTTCAATGGGCACTGAAGCTTTCTTT
>TRBV7-2|TRBJ2-3|TRBD1|many
CASSLMTGRAGDTQYF
TGTGCCAGCAGCCTGATGACAGGGCGGGCCGGAGATACGCAGTATTTT
>TRBV12-3/TRBV12-4|TRBJ2-1|TRBD2|few
CASSLEAGANEQFF
TGTGCCAGCAGTTTAGAAGCGGGGGCCAATGAGCAGTTCTTC
>TRBV7-2|TRBJ2-7|TRBD1|many
CASSLETGVAYEQYF
TGTGCCAGCAGCTTAGAGACAGGGGTGGCCTACGAGCAGTACTTC
>TRBV6-2/TRBV6-3|TRBJ2-1|TRBD2|few
CASSPGTRNYNEQFF
TGTGCCAGCAGTCCCGGGACTAGGAACTACAATGAGCAGTTCTTC
>TRBV11-3|TRBJ1-1|-|-
CASSSTHTEAFF
TGTGCCAGCAGCTCAACCCATACTGAAGCTTTCTTT
>TRBV28|TRBJ2-7|TRBD1|-
CASSGSNRGFYEQYF
TGTGCCAGCAGTGGGTCTAACAGGGGGTTCTACGAGCAGTACTTC
>TRBV7-2|TRBJ1-5|-|many
CASSSPRDNSNQPQHF
TGTGCCAGCAGCTCACCCCGGGACAATAGCAATCAGCCCCAGCATTTT
>TRBV19|TRBJ1-5|TRBD1|-
CASRTTGTANQPQHF
TGTGCCAGTAGGACAACCGGGACAGCCAATCAGCCCCAGCATTTT
>TRBV7-2|TRBJ2-5|-|many
CASSLVSSRVLETQYF
TGTGCCAGCAGCTTAGTGTCTAGCAGGGTCCTAGAGACCCAGTACTTC
>TRBV20-1|TRBJ2-1|-|-
CSARARRATNEQFF
TGCAGTGCTAGAGCGAGACGAGCAACAAATGAGCAGTTCTTC
>TRBV28|TRBJ1-3|-|few
CASSFPGPIYF
TGTGCCAGCAGTTTTCCGGGGCCCATATATTTT
>TRBV7-2|TRBJ2-3|TRBD2|many
CASSSRLAGDRTDTQYF
TGTGCCAGCAGCTCCCGACTAGCGGGAGACCGCACAGATACGCAGTATTTT
>TRBV4-2|TRBJ2-3|-|-
CASSQVPSGVPFTDTQYF
TGTGCCAGCAGCCAAGTTCCCTCGGGGGTCCCCTTCACAGATACGCAGTATTTT
>TRBV7-8|TRBJ1-4|-|few
CASSLVRRGMTENEKLFF
TGTGCCAGCAGCTTAGTACGCCGGGGGATGACAGAAAATGAAAAACTGTTTTTT
>TRBV12-3/TRBV12-4|TRBJ1-3|-|few
CASSLETESSGNTIYF
TGTGCCAGCAGTTTAGAGACAGAGAGCTCTGGAAACACCATATATTTT
>TRBV4-1|TRBJ2-7|-|few
CASSQDRGQYYEQYF
TGCGCCAGCAGCCAAGATCGGGGACAATACTACGAGCAGTACTTC
>TRBV4-3|TRBJ1-2|-|few
CASSQISGTLANGYTF
TGCGCCAGCAGTCAAATTTCCGGGACATTGGCGAATGGCTACACCTTC